These 24 T cell receptor beta chains share one sample of origin, sequenced in a study of T cell responses to AZD1222 COVID-19 vaccine. TCRdb's table, derived via immunoSEQ multiplex PCR, lists solely in-frame clones and lacks some. Of about 120,000 clones in the sample, approximately 87% were seen once. The starting material was peripheral blood, obtained on day 0 of AZD1222 vaccination. These receptor sequences come from an adult in good health.

The V gene is TRBV19, the J gene TRBJ1-1; 9 bases match TRBD1. The ends lost 7 bases at V and 4 bases at J; junction bases unmatched: 7. Germline V gene data show CDR1 as LNHDA and CDR2 as SQIVND (reference sequence). This CDR3 is built from 14 residues. CDR3: CASNTGGASTEAFF. The DNA for the CDR3 is TGTGCCAGTAACACAGGGGGCGCGAGCACTGAAGCTTTCTTT.

This clone was observed once. The chain has TRBV15 and TRBJ2-7; no reliable D call. CDR3 length: 17 amino acids. Trimming took off 1 base at V and 3 bases at J, with 19 bases between the two ends. Germline V gives CDR1 LNHNV, CDR2 YYDKDF (reference sequence). The CDR3 DNA sequence: TGTGCCACCAGCAGAGTTCCCTTTGTGGTTGATTACTACGAGCAGTACTTC. It specifies CATSRVPFVVDYYEQYF.

This sequence joins TRBV28 and TRBJ2-3; 9 positions match TRBD2. The CDR3 sequence is 15 residues long. In germline, CDR1 is MDHEN, CDR2 SYDVKM. The junction had 7 bases not matched to a gene; V was cut back by 6 bases and J by 3 bases. In DNA, the CDR3 is TGTGCCAGCAGCCGCGGCAGCGGGAGGACAGATACGCAGTATTTT. Translating gives CASSRGSGRTDTQYF.

This chain links TRBV29-1 with TRBJ2-2; unclear D gene. Trimming took 3 bases from V and 5 from J, leaving 4 bases between them. The CDR3 is made up of 11 amino acids. Germline CDR1 SQVTM, CDR2 ANQGSEA. CDR3 coding DNA: TGCAGCGTTGAGGAAACCGGGGAGCTGTTTTTT. It translates to CSVEETGELFF.

V and J are TRBV23-1 and TRBJ1-4, with D maybe TRBD1 (5 bases). TRBV23-1 carries the ORF label, with uncertain function. Trimming cost V 0 bases and J 11 bases, with 19 bases left between them. The CDR3 extends over 16 amino acids. The CDR3 loop is CASSQSFRVSGRKLFF. The DNA for the CDR3 is TGCGCCAGCAGTCAATCGTTTAGGGTTTCGGGGCGGAAACTGTTTTTT.

This chain uses TRBV5-4 with TRBJ2-5, with a possible D match to TRBD2 (5 bases). CDR1 and CDR2 from the germline V gene are SGHNT and YYREEE (reference sequence). The CDR3 loop spans 16 amino acids. V lost 2 bases to trimming and J lost 3 bases, with 17 bases between them. The CDR3 DNA reads TGTGCCAGCAGCTTAGGTGGAGGCGGACTGGAAGAGACCCAGTACTTC. Protein: CASSLGGGGLEETQYF. Full variable domain (remainder filled in from reference TRBV5-4 and TRBJ2-5): ETGVTQSPTHLIKTRGQQVTLRCSSQSGHNTVSWYQQALGQGPQFIFQYYREEENGRGNFPPRFSGLQFPNYSSELNVNALELDDSALYLCASSLGGGGLEETQYFGPGTRLLVL.

V gene TRBV9 combines with J gene TRBJ1-4; 7 nucleotides line up with TRBD1. The CDR3 runs to 15 residues. J gave up 3 bases and V 4 bases, and 6 bases lay outside the gene matches. The V gene's germline CDR1 is SGDLS and CDR2 YYNGEE. The CDR3: CASSLGTVPNEKLFF. The DNA for the CDR3 is TGTGCCAGCAGCCTCGGGACAGTTCCTAATGAAAAACTGTTTTTT. Based on the CDR3 plus reference TRBV9 and TRBJ1-4, the full variable domain is DSGVTQTPKHLITATGQRVTLRCSPRSGDLSVYWYQQSLDQGLQFLIQYYNGEERAKGNILERFSAQQFPDLHSELNLSSLELGDSALYFCASSLGTVPNEKLFFGSGTQLSVL.

The chain combines TRBV7-9 with TRBJ2-5; possible D gene TRBD1, 6 bases. Germline V CDR1 and CDR2: SEHNR, FQNEAQ (reference sequence). This CDR3 contains 15 residues. The V end was cut by 5 bases, the J end by 0 bases, with 13 bases between. The CDR3 DNA reads TGTGCCAGCAGCCGGACAGCGCTGTACCAAGAGACCCAGTACTTC. This translates into CASSRTALYQETQYF.

The chain joins TRBV9 to TRBJ1-1; possibly TRBD1 for D (5 bases). This CDR3 has 16 residues. CDR1 SGDLS and CDR2 YYNGEE come from the germline V gene. The V end was cut by 3 bases, the J end by 5 bases, with 20 bases between. The CDR3 sequence: CASSATGTQMGTEAFF. DNA for the CDR3: TGTGCCAGCAGCGCCACCGGGACCCAAATGGGGACTGAAGCTTTCTTT.

This chain links TRBV19 with TRBJ2-2, with 9 bases matching TRBD1. With V trimmed by 6 bases and J by 7 bases, 12 bases remained unmatched. CDR3 length equals 16 residues. Germline V gene lookup returns CDR1 LNHDA and CDR2 SQIVND (reference sequence). In nucleotides, the CDR3 is TGTGCCAGTAGCAATTTACCGGGACAGGGTCACGGGGAGCTGTTTTTT. It is translated as CASSNLPGQGHGELFF. The full variable domain, its missing parts supplied by reference TRBV19 and TRBJ2-2, is DGGITQSPKYLFRKEGQNVTLSCEQNLNHDAMYWYRQDPGQGLRLIYYSQIVNDFQKGDIAEGYSVSREKKESFPLTVTSAQKNPTAFYLCASSNLPGQGHGELFFGEGSRLTVL.

The CDR3 DNA reads as TGTGCCAGCAGCTCGACAGGGGGGAGCGAGCAGTACTTC. Its protein product is CASSSTGGSEQYF. The chain is built from TRBV7-3 and TRBJ2-7; 9 positions agree with TRBD1. Germline loops: CDR1 SGHTA, CDR2 FQGTGA. Trimming removed 4 bases from V and 6 bases from J; junction bases left unmatched: 4. The CDR3 length is 13 residues.

The genes are TRBV5-1 and TRBJ2-1; perhaps TRBD2 as D (6 bases). Germline loops: CDR1 SGHRS, CDR2 YFSETQ. The V gene lost 0 bases and the J gene lost 1 base, with 8 bases spanning the gap. The CDR3 sequence is 15 residues long. CDR3 region: CASSLAGTSYNEQFF. The CDR3 bases are TGCGCCAGCAGCTTGGCGGGGACTTCCTACAATGAGCAGTTCTTC.

The gene calls are TRBV28 and TRBJ2-3; tentative D call: TRBD2 (6 bases). Germline values: CDR1 MDHEN, CDR2 SYDVKM. V lost 5 bases to trimming and J lost 8 bases, with 11 bases between them. The length of the CDR3 is 12 residues. CDR3 in DNA: TGTGCCAGCAGTCTCCGTAGCGGTACGCAGTATTTT. Translation gives CASSLRSGTQYF.

This sequence joins TRBV5-1 and TRBJ2-5; D may match TRBD1 or TRBD2 (5 bases each). The CDR3 has 14 residues. CDR1 and CDR2 from the germline V gene are SGHRS and YFSETQ. The ends were cut back, 2 bases at V and 7 bases at J, with 15 bases in the middle. CDR3 sequence: CASSFTQGPGTQYF. As DNA, the CDR3 is TGCGCCAGCAGCTTTACGCAGGGACCGGGGACCCAGTACTTC.

The V and J genes are TRBV2 and TRBJ2-2; a possible D gene is TRBD1 (6 bases). The CDR3 has 15 residues. Looked up from germline, CDR1 is SNHLY and CDR2 is FYNNEI. Trimming took 7 bases from V and 4 from J, leaving 16 bases between them. The CDR3 sequence: CASKSQGLITGELFF. CDR3 sequence (DNA): TGTGCCAGCAAAAGTCAGGGGTTAATCACCGGGGAGCTGTTTTTT.

The J gene is TRBJ1-2, the V gene TRBV28, with D maybe TRBD1 (6 bases). There are 15 residues in the CDR3. The V gene lost 2 bases and the J gene lost 7 bases, with 17 bases spanning the gap. CDR1 is MDHEN, CDR2 SYDVKM, per germline. This CDR3 reads CASSLTGRGGRGYTF. The CDR3 DNA is TGTGCCAGCAGTTTAACAGGGCGCGGAGGACGTGGCTACACCTTC.

The chain is built from TRBV30 and TRBJ2-3; 10 bases agree with TRBD2. The CDR3 consists of 15 residues. CDR1 GTSNPN and CDR2 SVGIG come from the germline V gene (reference sequence). With 3 bases clipped from V and 3 bases from J, the junction kept 6 bases outside the gene matches. The DNA for the CDR3 is TGTGCCTGGAGCTCGGGACTAGCGACAACAGATACGCAGTATTTT. This gives the protein CAWSSGLATTDTQYF. The complete variable domain, with remaining parts taken from reference TRBV30 and TRBJ2-3, reads SQTIHQWPATLVQPVGSPLSLECTVEGTSNPNLYWYRQAAGRGLQLLFYSVGIGQISSEVPQNLSASRPQDRQFILSSKKLLLSDSGFYLCAWSSGLATTDTQYFGPGTRLTVL.

This chain connects TRBV4-3 to TRBJ2-1, with no clear D. The V and J ends lost 1 base and 8 bases respectively, with 12 bases between them. This CDR3 has 14 residues. Germline CDR1 and CDR2: LGHNA and YSLEER. CDR3 residues: CASSQGVGRYEQFF. In DNA, the CDR3 is TGCGCCAGCAGCCAAGGGGTGGGAAGGTATGAGCAGTTCTTC.

The count of this clone is one. This chain joins TRBV10-3 and TRBJ2-3; 11 bases agree with TRBD1. Per germline, CDR1 ENHRY and CDR2 SYGVKD. The CDR3 runs to 13 residues. The J segment lost 6 bases and the V segment lost 7 bases, leaving 3 bases of the junction unmatched. CDR3 bases: TGTGCCATCACCGGGACAGGGGGGGATACGCAGTATTTT. It encodes CAITGTGGDTQYF.

The chain uses TRBV11-3 and TRBJ2-1; D not resolved. Germline V lookup: CDR1 SGHNT, CDR2 YENEEA. V was shortened by 5 bases and J by 9 bases, with 14 bases between the two germline ends. This CDR3 region has 13 residues. As DNA, the CDR3 is TGTGCCAGCAGCCCCTCGGACGACACTGAGCAGTTCTTC. This encodes CASSPSDDTEQFF.

J is TRBJ2-7 and V is TRBV30; maybe TRBD2 (5 bases). Per germline, CDR1 GTSNPN and CDR2 SVGIG (reference sequence). This CDR3 has 17 residues. Trimming shortened V by 0 bases and J by 3 bases, and 21 bases separated the two germline ends. DNA of the CDR3: TGTGCCTGGAGTGTACCCCAAACGGACTTCCCAAGCTACGAGCAGTACTTC. It specifies CAWSVPQTDFPSYEQYF.

V and J are TRBV29-1 and TRBJ1-1; a possible D gene is TRBD1 (6 bases). CDR3 size: 12 residues. From germline, CDR1 is SQVTM and CDR2 ANQGSEA. V shed 1 base and J shed 8 bases, with 11 bases lying between them. CDR3 nucleotide sequence: TGCAGCGTTGAAGCATACAGGGCCGAAGCTTTCTTT. Translation: CSVEAYRAEAFF.

The sample holds one count of this clone. The V call is TRBV5-8, the J call TRBJ2-1; 12 nucleotides match TRBD2. V lost 1 base and J lost 15; bases outside the gene matches: 11. CDR1 is SGHTS, CDR2 YDEGEE, per germline. The CDR3 is 15 residues long. CDR3 loop: CASSLPGLAGTMGFF. CDR3 DNA: TGTGCCAGCAGCTTGCCCGGACTAGCGGGAACAATGGGGTTCTTC.

The chain recombines TRBV21-1 with TRBJ2-7; the D segment call TRBD2 is taken from the table without a DNA check. TRBV21-1 has pseudogene status. The CDR3 loop spans 18 amino acids. The CDR3 protein is CASSGPGTSGLSSYEQYF. CDR3 DNA sequence: TGTGCCAGCAGCGGGCCCGGGACTAGCGGTCTGAGCTCCTACGAGCAGTACTTC.